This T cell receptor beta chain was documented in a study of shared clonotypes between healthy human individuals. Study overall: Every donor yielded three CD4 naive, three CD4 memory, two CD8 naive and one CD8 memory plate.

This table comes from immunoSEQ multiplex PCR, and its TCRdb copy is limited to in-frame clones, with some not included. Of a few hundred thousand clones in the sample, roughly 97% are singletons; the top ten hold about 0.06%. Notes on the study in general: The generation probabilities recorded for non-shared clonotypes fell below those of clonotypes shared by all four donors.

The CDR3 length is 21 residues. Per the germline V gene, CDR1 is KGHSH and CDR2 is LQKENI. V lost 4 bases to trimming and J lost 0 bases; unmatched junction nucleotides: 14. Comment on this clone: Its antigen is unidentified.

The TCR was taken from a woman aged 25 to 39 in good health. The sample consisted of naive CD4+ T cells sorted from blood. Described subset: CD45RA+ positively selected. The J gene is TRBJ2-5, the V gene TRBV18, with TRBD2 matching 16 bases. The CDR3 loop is CASSRNSGLAGGPGYQETQYF. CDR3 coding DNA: TGTGCCAGCTCACGCAACTCGGGACTAGCGGGAGGGCCTGGCTACCAAGAGACCCAGTACTTC.